This T cell receptor (beta chain) was identified in a study of blood T cell repertoires in COVID-19. Study-level information: There were acute and convalescent COVID-19 samples, and they came from the United States, Italy and Spain. PBMCs, B-cell-depleted T cells, or T cells provided the cDNA or gDNA that made up the material.

A word on this clone: The junction differs from germline at one of its ends, possibly a read error.

This CDR3 is 11 amino acids long. Per the germline V gene, CDR1 is SEHNR and CDR2 is FQNEAQ (reference sequence). In the original analysis: Using reference gene primer amplification, nucleated cell counts were estimated. The data were produced by immunoSEQ multiplex PCR, yet TCRdb's version contains in-frame clones alone and is incomplete. V and J calls and clone size are given by that table; D and trimming were obtained from the DNA. Of roughly 70,000 clones listed, approximately 90% are singletons. This clonotype originated in a human donor in a cohort sampled during active COVID-19. The rearrangement uses TRBV7-9 and TRBJ2-7; 7 bases are a match to TRBD1. The sample comprised peripheral blood. This CDR3 reads CASSLGPGQLF. Written as DNA, the CDR3 is TGTGCCAGCAGCCTTGGGCCGGGACAGCTCTTC.